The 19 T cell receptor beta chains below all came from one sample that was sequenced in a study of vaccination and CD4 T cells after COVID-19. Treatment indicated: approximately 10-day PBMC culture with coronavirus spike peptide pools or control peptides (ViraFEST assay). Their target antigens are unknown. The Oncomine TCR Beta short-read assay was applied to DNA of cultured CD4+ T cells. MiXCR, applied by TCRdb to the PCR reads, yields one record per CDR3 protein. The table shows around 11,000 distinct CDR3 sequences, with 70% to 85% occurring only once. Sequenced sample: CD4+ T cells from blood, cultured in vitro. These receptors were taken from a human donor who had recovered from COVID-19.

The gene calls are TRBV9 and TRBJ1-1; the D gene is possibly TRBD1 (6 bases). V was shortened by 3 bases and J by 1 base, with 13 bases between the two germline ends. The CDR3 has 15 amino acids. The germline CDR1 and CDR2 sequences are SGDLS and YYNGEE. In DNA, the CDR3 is TGTGCCAGCAGCGGCTCGGGACACGCGAACACTGAAGCTTTCTTT. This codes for CASSGSGHANTEAFF.

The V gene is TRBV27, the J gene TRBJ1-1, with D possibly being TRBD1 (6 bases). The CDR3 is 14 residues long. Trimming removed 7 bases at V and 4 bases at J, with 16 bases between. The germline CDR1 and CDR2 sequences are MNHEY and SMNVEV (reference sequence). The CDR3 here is CASTKGGRGTEAFF. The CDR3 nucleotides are TGTGCCAGCACAAAGGGGGGGCGGGGCACTGAAGCTTTCTTT.

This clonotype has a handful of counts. This CDR3 is CALRIRSNQPQHF. The CDR3 DNA reads as TGTGCCCTCAGGATCAGGAGCAATCAGCCCCAGCATTTT. The rearrangement links TRBV9 to TRBJ1-5; no definite D call. The germline V gene encodes CDR1 SGDLS and CDR2 YYNGEE. The CDR3 contains 13 residues. V was pared by 10 bases and J by 1 base, with 12 bases between.

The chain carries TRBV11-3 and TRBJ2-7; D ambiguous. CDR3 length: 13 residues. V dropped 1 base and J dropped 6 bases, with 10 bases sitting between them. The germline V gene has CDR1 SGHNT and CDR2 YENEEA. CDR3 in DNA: TGTGCCAGCAGCTTAGGGGCCGGTACCGAGCAGTACTTC. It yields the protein CASSLGAGTEQYF.

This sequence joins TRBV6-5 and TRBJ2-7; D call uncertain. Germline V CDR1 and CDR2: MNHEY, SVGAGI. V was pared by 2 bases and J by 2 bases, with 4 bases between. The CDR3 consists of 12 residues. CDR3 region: CASSYPPYEQYF. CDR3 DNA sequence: TGTGCCAGCAGTTACCCCCCCTACGAGCAGTACTTC.

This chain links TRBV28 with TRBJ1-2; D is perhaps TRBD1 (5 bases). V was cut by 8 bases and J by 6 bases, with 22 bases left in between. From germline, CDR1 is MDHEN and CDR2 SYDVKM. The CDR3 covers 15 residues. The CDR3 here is CASRMGGAGGDGYTF. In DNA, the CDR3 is TGTGCCAGCCGAATGGGAGGGGCGGGCGGGGATGGCTACACCTTC.

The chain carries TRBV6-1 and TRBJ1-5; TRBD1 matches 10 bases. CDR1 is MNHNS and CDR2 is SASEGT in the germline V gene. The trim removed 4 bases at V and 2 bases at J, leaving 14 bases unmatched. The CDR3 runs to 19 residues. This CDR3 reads CASSGTGDRGWGGNQPQHF. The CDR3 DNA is TGTGCCAGCAGTGGAACCGGGGACAGGGGTTGGGGGGGCAATCAGCCCCAGCATTTT.

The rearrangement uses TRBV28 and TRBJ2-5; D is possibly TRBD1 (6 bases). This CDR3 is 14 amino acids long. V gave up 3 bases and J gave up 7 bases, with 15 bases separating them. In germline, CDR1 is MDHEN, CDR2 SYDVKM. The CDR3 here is CASSLPTGPGTQYF. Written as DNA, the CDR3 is TGTGCCAGCAGTTTGCCGACAGGTCCCGGGACCCAGTACTTC.

The CDR3 bases are TGTGCCAGCAGCTCAGACGGCCCTTGGGGTGGATCTCGGGGCACACGAGAGACCCAGTACTTC. Translated: CASSSDGPWGGSRGTRETQYF. V usage is TRBV7-2 and J usage is TRBJ2-5; D tentatively reads TRBD1 or TRBD2 (5 bases each). The CDR3 is made up of 21 amino acids. Trimming removed 4 bases at V and 4 bases at J, with 34 bases between. Germline V CDR1 and CDR2: SGHTA, FQGNSA.

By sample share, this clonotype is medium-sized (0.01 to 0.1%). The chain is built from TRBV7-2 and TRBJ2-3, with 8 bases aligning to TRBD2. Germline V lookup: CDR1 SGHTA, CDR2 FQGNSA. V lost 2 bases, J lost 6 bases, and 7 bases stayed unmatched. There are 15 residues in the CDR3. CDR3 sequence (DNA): TGTGCCAGCAGCTTAATGAGCGGGAGTTCTGATACGCAGTATTTT. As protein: CASSLMSGSSDTQYF.

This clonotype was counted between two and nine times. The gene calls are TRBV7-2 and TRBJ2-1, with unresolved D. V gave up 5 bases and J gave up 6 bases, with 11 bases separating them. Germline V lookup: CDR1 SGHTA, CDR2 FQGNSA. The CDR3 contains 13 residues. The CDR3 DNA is TGTGCCAGCAGCCCCTATCTGACCAATGAGCAGTTCTTC. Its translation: CASSPYLTNEQFF. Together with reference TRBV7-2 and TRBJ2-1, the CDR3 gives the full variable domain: GAGVSQSPSNKVTEKGKDVELRCDPISGHTALYWYRQSLGQGLEFLIYFQGNSAPDKSGLPSDRFSAERTGGSVSTLTIQRTQQEDSAVYLCASSPYLTNEQFFGPGTRLTVL.

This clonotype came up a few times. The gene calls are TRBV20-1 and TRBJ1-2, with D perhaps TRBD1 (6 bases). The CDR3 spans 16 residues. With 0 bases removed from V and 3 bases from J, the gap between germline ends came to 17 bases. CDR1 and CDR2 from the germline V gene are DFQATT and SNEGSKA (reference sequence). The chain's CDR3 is CSARDQEGGAYYGYTF. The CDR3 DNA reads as TGCAGTGCTAGAGATCAGGAGGGGGGCGCTTACTATGGCTACACCTTC.

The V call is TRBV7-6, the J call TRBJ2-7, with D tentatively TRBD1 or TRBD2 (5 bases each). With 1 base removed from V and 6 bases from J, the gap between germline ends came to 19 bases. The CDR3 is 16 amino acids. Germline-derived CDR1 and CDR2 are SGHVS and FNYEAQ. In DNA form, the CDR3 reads TGTGCCAGCAGCTTAGGCGTCGGGGCTTCACGGGTCGAGCAGTACTTC. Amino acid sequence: CASSLGVGASRVEQYF.

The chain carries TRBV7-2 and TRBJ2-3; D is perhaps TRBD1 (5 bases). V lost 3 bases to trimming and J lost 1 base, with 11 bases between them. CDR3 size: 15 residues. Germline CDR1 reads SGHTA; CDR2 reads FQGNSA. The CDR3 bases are TGTGCCAGCAGCTTCAGACAGTCGGGCACAGATACGCAGTATTTT. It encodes CASSFRQSGTDTQYF.

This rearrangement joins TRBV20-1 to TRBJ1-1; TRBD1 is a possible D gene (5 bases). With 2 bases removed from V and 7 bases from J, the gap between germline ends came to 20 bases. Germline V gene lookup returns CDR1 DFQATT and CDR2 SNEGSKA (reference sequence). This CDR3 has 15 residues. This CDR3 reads CSARTAETAHVEAFF. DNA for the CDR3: TGCAGTGCTAGAACGGCCGAGACAGCACATGTTGAAGCTTTCTTT.

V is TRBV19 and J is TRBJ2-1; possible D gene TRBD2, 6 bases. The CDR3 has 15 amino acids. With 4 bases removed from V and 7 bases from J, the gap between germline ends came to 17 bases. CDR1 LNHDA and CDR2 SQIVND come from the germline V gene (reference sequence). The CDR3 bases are TGTGCCAGTAGTACCAAGCGGGTCCTCGGGAATGAGCAGTTCTTC. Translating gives CASSTKRVLGNEQFF.

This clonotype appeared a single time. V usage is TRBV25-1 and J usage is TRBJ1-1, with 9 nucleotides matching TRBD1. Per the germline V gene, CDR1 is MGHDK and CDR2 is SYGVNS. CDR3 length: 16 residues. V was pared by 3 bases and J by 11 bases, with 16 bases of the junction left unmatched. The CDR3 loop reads CASSEPGQGPRSKAFF. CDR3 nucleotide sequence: TGTGCCAGCAGTGAGCCGGGACAGGGTCCTCGGAGCAAGGCTTTCTTT. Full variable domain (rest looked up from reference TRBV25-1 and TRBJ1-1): EADIYQTPRYLVIGTGKKITLECSQTMGHDKMYWYQQDPGMELHLIHYSYGVNSTEKGDLSSESTVSRIRTEHFPLTLESARPSHTSQYLCASSEPGQGPRSKAFFGQGTRLTVV.

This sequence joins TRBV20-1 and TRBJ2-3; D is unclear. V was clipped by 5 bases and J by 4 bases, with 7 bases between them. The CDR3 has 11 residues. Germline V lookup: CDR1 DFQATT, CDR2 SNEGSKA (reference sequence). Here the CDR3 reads CSAPRPDTQYF. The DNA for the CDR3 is TGCAGTGCTCCTCGACCAGATACGCAGTATTTT.

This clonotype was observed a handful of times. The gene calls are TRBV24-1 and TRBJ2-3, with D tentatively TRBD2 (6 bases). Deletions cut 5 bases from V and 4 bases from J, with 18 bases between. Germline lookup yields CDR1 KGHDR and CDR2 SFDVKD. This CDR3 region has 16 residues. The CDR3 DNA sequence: TGTGCCACCAGTGCCACTCTGACCGGGAGAGCAGATACGCAGTATTTT. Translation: CATSATLTGRADTQYF.